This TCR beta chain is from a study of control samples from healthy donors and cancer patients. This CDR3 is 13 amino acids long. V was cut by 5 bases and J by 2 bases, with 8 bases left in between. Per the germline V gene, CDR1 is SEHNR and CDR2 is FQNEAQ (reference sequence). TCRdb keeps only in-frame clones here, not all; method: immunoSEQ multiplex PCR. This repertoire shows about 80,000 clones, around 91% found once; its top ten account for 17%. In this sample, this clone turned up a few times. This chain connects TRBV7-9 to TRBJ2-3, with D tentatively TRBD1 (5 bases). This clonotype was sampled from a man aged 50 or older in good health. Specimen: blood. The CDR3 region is CASSQGHTDTQYF. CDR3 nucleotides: TGTGCCAGCAGCCAGGGTCACACAGATACGCAGTATTTT.